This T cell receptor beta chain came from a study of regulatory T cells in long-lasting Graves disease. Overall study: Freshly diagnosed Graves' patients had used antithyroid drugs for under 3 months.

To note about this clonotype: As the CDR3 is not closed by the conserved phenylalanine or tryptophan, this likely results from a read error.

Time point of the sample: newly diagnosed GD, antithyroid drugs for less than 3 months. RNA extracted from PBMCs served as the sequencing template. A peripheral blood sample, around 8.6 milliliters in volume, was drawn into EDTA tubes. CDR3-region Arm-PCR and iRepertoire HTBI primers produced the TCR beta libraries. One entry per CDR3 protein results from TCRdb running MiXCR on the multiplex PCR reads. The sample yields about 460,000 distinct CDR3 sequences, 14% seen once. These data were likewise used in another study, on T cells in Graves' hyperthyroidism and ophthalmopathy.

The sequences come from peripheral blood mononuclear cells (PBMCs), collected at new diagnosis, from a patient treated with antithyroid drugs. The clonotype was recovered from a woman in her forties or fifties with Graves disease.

CDR3 loop: CAISTLRGTQETQYY. CDR3 sequence (DNA): TGTGCCATCAGTACGCTCAGGGGCACTCAAGAGACCCAGTACTAC. The rearrangement links TRBV2 to TRBJ2-5, with a weak D call TRBD1 (6 bases). The CDR3 sequence is 15 residues long. The germline V gene encodes CDR1 SNHLY and CDR2 FYNNEI.